A single sample is the source of the 8 T cell receptor beta chains below, sequenced in a study of Ad26.COV2.S vaccination and SARS-CoV-2 variants. As for treatment: about 20 received Ad26.COV2.S at low or high dose, single or two shots; about 5 received placebo; per-sample allocation not given. The samples were gathered on day 63 after the first injection of vaccine or placebo. Clones were sequenced by immunoSEQ multiplex PCR, and TCRdb holds only the in-frame ones, with some missing. The top ten hold around 5.5% of the sample, which has 330,000 or so clones, 90% seen once. The sample consisted of peripheral blood, taken in a trial of Ad26.COV2.S vaccine versus placebo. The source is a person between 18 and 65 years old who received the Ad26.COV2.S COVID-19 vaccine or a placebo.

The rearrangement links TRBV6-5 to TRBJ1-2; 9 bases fit TRBD1. The V gene end was trimmed by 7 bases and the J gene end by 5 bases; junction bases not matched to a gene: 8. CDR3 length equals 14 residues. Germline V gene sequence: CDR1 MNHEY, CDR2 SVGAGI. The CDR3 DNA reads as TGTGCCAGCACCCAACAGGGGGCTTTTTATGGCTACACCTTC. This gives the protein CASTQQGAFYGYTF.

The V call is TRBV5-4, the J call TRBJ2-1; D perhaps matches TRBD1 (5 bases). The germline gives CDR1 SGHNT, CDR2 YYREEE (reference sequence). CDR3 length: 14 amino acids. Trimming shortened V by 0 bases and J by 5 bases, and 9 bases separated the two germline ends. The CDR3 sequence is CASSLGGPNNEQFF. Here the CDR3 DNA reads TGTGCCAGCAGCTTGGGGGGCCCGAACAATGAGCAGTTCTTC.

V gene TRBV6-5 combines with J gene TRBJ1-4, with D possibly matching TRBD1 (5 bases). The CDR3 is made up of 15 amino acids. Looked up from germline, CDR1 is MNHEY and CDR2 is SVGAGI. V lost 3 bases and J lost 5, with 13 bases in between. CDR3 in amino acids: CASSYYSGGNEKLFF. In nucleotides, the CDR3 is TGTGCCAGCAGTTATTACTCGGGGGGGAATGAAAAACTGTTTTTT.

This clone is a singleton in its sample. The chain employs TRBV19 and TRBJ2-1, with D possibly called TRBD1 or TRBD2 (7 bases each). This CDR3 spans 15 amino acids. Germline lookup yields CDR1 LNHDA and CDR2 SQIVND (reference sequence). V lost 11 bases and J 3 bases, leaving 20 bases between the germline ends. The CDR3 nucleotides read TGTGCCGTTAACCCAGGGGGGGGGTACTACAATGAGCAGTTCTTC. This translates into CAVNPGGGYYNEQFF.

V usage is TRBV11-2 and J usage is TRBJ1-2; TRBD1 aligns across 12 bases. The V gene end was trimmed by 8 bases and the J gene end by 6 bases; junction bases not matched to a gene: 7. CDR1 SGHAT and CDR2 FQNNGV come from the germline V gene. The CDR3 sequence is 14 residues long. CDR3 sequence (DNA): TGTGCCAGCTCACCGGGACAGGGGGCAGATGGCTACACCTTC. It is translated as CASSPGQGADGYTF.

The chain is built from TRBV7-2 and TRBJ1-1, with 9 bases fitting TRBD1. Germline-derived CDR1 and CDR2 are SGHTA and FQGNSA. Losses at the gene ends were 6 bases for V and 10 bases for J; bases not matched to a gene: 15. CDR3 length: 15 amino acids. The CDR3 here is CASSSRDRDSPGAFF. Written as DNA, the CDR3 is TGTGCCAGCAGTTCCCGGGACAGGGACTCGCCGGGAGCTTTCTTT.

This clone was detected a few times. The V and J genes are TRBV7-2 and TRBJ2-5; either TRBD1 or TRBD2 may supply D (5 bases each). CDR1 and CDR2 from the germline V gene are SGHTA and FQGNSA. V dropped 1 base and J dropped 4 bases, with 19 bases sitting between them. The CDR3 has 17 amino acids. The CDR3 is CASSLDWAGFGGETQYF. CDR3 nucleotides: TGTGCCAGCAGCTTAGATTGGGCTGGGTTTGGGGGAGAGACCCAGTACTTC.

The J gene is TRBJ1-1, the V gene TRBV25-1; TRBD1 is a possible D gene (5 bases). Germline loops: CDR1 MGHDK, CDR2 SYGVNS. The V and J ends lost 8 bases and 8 bases respectively, with 12 bases between them. This CDR3 contains 11 residues. The CDR3 loop is CASLSGGEAFF. CDR3 in DNA: TGTGCCAGCTTGTCTGGGGGGGAAGCTTTCTTT.